This T cell receptor (beta chain) came from a study of blood T cell repertoires in COVID-19. Study background: Researchers got acute and convalescent COVID-19 samples from the United States, Italy and Spain. Sample material is recorded as cDNA or gDNA derived from T cells, B-cell-depleted T cells, or PBMCs.

The germline CDR1 and CDR2 sequences are MNHEY and SVGEGT. V was shortened by 1 base and J by 0 bases, with 13 bases between the two germline ends. The CDR3 sequence is 17 residues long. Per the original methods: Reference gene primers were amplified, and this amplification served to estimate nucleated cell counts. The table came from immunoSEQ multiplex PCR; TCRdb's copy has only in-frame clones and leaves some out. That table supplies the V and J calls and clone size; D and trimming were determined from the DNA. This repertoire shows 76,000 or so clones, around 85% found once; its top ten account for approximately 15%. This clone has only one observation.

The rearrangement uses TRBV6-2 or TRBV6-3 and TRBJ1-5, with D perhaps TRBD1 (5 bases). This sequence originates from an older man in a cohort sampled during active COVID-19. The sample consisted of peripheral blood. CDR3 loop: CASSYWGLSNSNQPQHF. DNA of the CDR3: TGTGCCAGCAGTTACTGGGGACTTTCTAATAGCAATCAGCCCCAGCATTTT.